Listed here are 9 T cell receptor beta chains from one sample, sequenced in a study of blood T cell repertoires in COVID-19. Profiling relied on immunoSEQ multiplex PCR, and the TCRdb table lists in-frame clones only, not all of them. The table has 110,000 or so clones, 85% seen once. Sequences were obtained from peripheral blood. The receptors here all came from a human donor in a cohort sampled during active COVID-19.

This clone appeared a single time. This chain links TRBV12-3 or TRBV12-4 with TRBJ2-5; D is undetermined. Trimming stripped 1 base from V and 5 bases from J, with 8 bases between. The CDR3 has 13 amino acids. CDR3 bases: TGTGCCAGCAGTTTAGTGGCTGGCGAGACCCAGTACTTC. It yields the protein CASSLVAGETQYF.

The chain links TRBV5-5 to TRBJ2-1, with 11 bases that match TRBD2. The germline V gene has CDR1 SGHKS and CDR2 YYEKEE (reference sequence). The CDR3 loop spans 16 amino acids. After removal of 3 bases from V and 8 bases from J, the junction contained 10 bases not matched to a gene. CDR3 amino acids: CASSSGSGGAFDEQFF. DNA for the CDR3: TGTGCCAGCAGCTCGGGTAGCGGGGGGGCCTTCGATGAGCAGTTCTTC.

V usage is TRBV25-1 and J usage is TRBJ1-2, with 7 bases matching TRBD1. CDR3 size: 15 residues. Germline V gives CDR1 MGHDK, CDR2 SYGVNS. The V and J ends lost 4 bases and 5 bases, in that order; junction bases with no gene match: 10. CDR3 region: CASSGGQARKYGYTF. CDR3 coding DNA: TGTGCCAGCAGTGGAGGACAGGCCCGGAAGTATGGCTACACCTTC.

The chain uses TRBV6-5 and TRBJ1-3; the D gene is possibly TRBD1 (5 bases). The ends were cut back, 2 bases at V and 0 bases at J, with 8 bases in the middle. The CDR3 is made up of 15 amino acids. Per germline, CDR1 MNHEY and CDR2 SVGAGI. The CDR3 sequence is CASSYGGVSGNTIYF. Here the CDR3 DNA reads TGTGCCAGCAGTTACGGAGGGGTCTCTGGAAACACCATATATTTT.

CDR3 DNA: TGTGCCAGCAGCCCATCGACAGGGTCGAGCAATCAGCCCCAGCATTTT. This codes for CASSPSTGSSNQPQHF. The chain uses TRBV7-2 and TRBJ1-5; 7 bases map to TRBD1. CDR1 and CDR2 from the germline V gene are SGHTA and FQGNSA. Germline trimming cut 5 bases from V and 1 base from J; bases unmatched to any gene: 8. The CDR3 is 16 amino acids.

The chain employs TRBV7-9 and TRBJ1-1; no clear D gene. CDR3 length equals 14 residues. The germline V gene encodes CDR1 SEHNR and CDR2 FQNEAQ (reference sequence). The V end lost 2 bases, the J end lost 5 bases, and 12 bases lay between the germline ends. CDR3 DNA: TGTGCCAGCAGCTTAATAGGCGCGGATACTGAAGCTTTCTTT. Its protein is CASSLIGADTEAFF.

The chain has TRBV5-1 and TRBJ2-6; possibly TRBD1 for D (6 bases). This CDR3 contains 15 residues. Germline V CDR1 and CDR2: SGHRS, YFSETQ. With 3 bases removed from V and 0 bases from J, the gap between germline ends came to 7 bases. CDR3 sequence (DNA): TGCGCCAGCAGCTCACAGGGCTCTGGGGCCAACGTCCTGACTTTC. It translates to CASSSQGSGANVLTF.

This chain uses TRBV5-1 with TRBJ1-2, with D possibly being TRBD1 (5 bases). With 9 bases removed from V and 0 bases from J, the gap between germline ends came to 18 bases. The CDR3 totals 15 residues. Germline V gene sequence: CDR1 SGHRS, CDR2 YFSETQ. The CDR3 DNA reads as TGCGCCACCAGAGGGACTGTCCTCTCTAACTATGGCTACACCTTC. Its translation is CATRGTVLSNYGYTF.

This chain links TRBV4-3 with TRBJ2-2; 7 nucleotides match TRBD1. The ends lost 0 bases at V and 6 bases at J; junction bases unmatched: 7. Germline V lookup: CDR1 LGHNA, CDR2 YSLEER. There are 16 residues in the CDR3. The CDR3 nucleotides are TGCGCCAGCAGCCAAGATAAAGACAGGGTTGCCGGGGAGCTGTTTTTT. Translation: CASSQDKDRVAGELFF.